The present T cell receptor beta chain was sequenced within a study of neurological immune-mediated disorders. Study-level background: Relapsing-remitting disease was seen in about 90% of the roughly 35 multiple sclerosis patients, and secondary progressive disease was seen in 3. Whole-study findings and limits: None of the CDR3 amino acid sequences in expanded clones turned up in more than one subject, which points to private repertoires in all groups. The multiple sclerosis repertoire cluster had no clinical or MRI correlate.

The table lists this clonotype with many counts. Antigen specificity is unknown. The trim removed 6 bases at V and 3 bases at J, leaving 2 bases unmatched. The CDR3 is 14 amino acids. CDR1 is MNHEY, CDR2 SVGAGI, per germline. The cDNA was produced through 5'RACE with 10-nucleotide random UMIs. TCRdb independently ran MiXCR on the 5' RACE reads; one entry per CDR3 protein. This table has tens of thousands of distinct CDR3 sequences, about 3.3% appearing once. Noted time point: longitudinal time-point 1 (baseline). V and J are TRBV6-5 and TRBJ1-4; 9 bases line up with TRBD1. This TCR was recovered from a woman between 55 and 75 years old with multiple sclerosis. The specimen sequenced was PBMCs. CDR3 sequence (DNA): TGTGCCAGCAGGAGACAGGGGGCTAATGAAAAACTGTTTTTT. Its translation: CASRRQGANEKLFF.